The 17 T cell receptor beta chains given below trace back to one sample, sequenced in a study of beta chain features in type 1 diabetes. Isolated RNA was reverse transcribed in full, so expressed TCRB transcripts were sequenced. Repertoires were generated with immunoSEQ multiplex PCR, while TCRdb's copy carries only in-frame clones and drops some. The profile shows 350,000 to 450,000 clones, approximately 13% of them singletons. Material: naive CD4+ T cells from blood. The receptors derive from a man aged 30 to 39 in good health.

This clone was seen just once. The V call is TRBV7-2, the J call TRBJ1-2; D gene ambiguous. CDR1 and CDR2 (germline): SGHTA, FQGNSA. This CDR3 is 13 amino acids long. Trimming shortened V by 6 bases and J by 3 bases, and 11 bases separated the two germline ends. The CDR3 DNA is TGTGCCAGCAGTAACCAGGAAGACTATGGCTACACCTTC. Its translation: CASSNQEDYGYTF. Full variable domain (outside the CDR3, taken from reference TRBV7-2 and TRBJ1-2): GAGVSQSPSNKVTEKGKDVELRCDPISGHTALYWYRQSLGQGLEFLIYFQGNSAPDKSGLPSDRFSAERTGGSVSTLTIQRTQQEDSAVYLCASSNQEDYGYTFGSGTRLTVV.

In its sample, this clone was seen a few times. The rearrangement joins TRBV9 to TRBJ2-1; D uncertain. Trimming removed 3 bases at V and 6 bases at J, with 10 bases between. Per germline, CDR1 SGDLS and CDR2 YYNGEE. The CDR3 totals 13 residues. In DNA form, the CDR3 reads TGTGCCAGCAGCGGAGCCCGTGGCAATGAGCAGTTCTTC. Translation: CASSGARGNEQFF.

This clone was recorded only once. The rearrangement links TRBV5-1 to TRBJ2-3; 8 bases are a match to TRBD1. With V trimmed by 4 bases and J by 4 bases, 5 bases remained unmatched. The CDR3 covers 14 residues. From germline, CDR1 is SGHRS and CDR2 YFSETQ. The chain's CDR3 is CASSVTTGADTQYF. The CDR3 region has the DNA TGCGCCAGCAGCGTGACGACAGGGGCAGATACGCAGTATTTT.

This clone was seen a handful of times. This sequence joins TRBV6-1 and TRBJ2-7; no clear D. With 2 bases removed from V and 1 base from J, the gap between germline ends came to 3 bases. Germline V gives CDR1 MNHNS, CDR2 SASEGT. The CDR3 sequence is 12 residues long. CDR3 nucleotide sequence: TGTGCCAGCAGTGAAACGTCCTACGAGCAGTACGTC. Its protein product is CASSETSYEQYV.

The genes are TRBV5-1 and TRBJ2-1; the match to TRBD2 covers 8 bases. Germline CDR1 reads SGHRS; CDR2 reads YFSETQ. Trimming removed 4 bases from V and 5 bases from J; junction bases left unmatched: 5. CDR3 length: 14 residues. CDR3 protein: CASSAGLGDNEQFF. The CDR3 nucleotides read TGCGCCAGCAGCGCGGGACTAGGGGACAATGAGCAGTTCTTC.

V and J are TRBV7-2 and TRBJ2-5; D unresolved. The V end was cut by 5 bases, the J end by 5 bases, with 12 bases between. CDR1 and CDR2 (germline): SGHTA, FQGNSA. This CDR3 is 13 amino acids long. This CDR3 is CASSTSMGETQYF. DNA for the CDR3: TGTGCCAGCAGCACCTCTATGGGCGAGACCCAGTACTTC.

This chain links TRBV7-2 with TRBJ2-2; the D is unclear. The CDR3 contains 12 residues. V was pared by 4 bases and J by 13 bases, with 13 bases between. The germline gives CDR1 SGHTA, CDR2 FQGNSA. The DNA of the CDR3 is TGTGCCAGCAGCTCCCCTCGCGGCTGGCTGTTTTTT. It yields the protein CASSSPRGWLFF. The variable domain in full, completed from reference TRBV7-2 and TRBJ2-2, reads GAGVSQSPSNKVTEKGKDVELRCDPISGHTALYWYRQSLGQGLEFLIYFQGNSAPDKSGLPSDRFSAERTGGSVSTLTIQRTQQEDSAVYLCASSSPRGWLFFGEGSRLTVL.

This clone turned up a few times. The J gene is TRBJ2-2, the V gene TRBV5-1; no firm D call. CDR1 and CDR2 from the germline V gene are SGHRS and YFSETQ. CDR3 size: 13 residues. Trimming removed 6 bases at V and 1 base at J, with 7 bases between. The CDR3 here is CASNEGNTGELFF. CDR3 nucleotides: TGCGCCAGCAACGAAGGGAACACCGGGGAGCTGTTTTTT.

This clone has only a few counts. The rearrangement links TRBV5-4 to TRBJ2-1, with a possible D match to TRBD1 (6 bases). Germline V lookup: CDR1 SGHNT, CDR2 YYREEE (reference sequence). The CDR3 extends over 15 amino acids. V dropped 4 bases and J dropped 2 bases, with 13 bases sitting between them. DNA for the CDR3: TGTGCCAGCAGCGCGGACAGACCGACCTACAATGAGCAGTTCTTC. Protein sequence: CASSADRPTYNEQFF.

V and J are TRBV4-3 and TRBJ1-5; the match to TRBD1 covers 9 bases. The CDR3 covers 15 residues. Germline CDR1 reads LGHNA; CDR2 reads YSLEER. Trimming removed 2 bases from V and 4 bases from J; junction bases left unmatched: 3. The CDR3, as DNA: TGCGCCAGCAGCCAAACCGGGACAGGGAATCAGCCCCAGCATTTT. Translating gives CASSQTGTGNQPQHF.

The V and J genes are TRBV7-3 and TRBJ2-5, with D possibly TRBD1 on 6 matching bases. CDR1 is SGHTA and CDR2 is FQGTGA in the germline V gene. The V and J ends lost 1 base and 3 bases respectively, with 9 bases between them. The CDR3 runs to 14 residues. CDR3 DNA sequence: TGTGCCAGCAGCTTAATTCCAGGGGAAGAGACCCAGTACTTC. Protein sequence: CASSLIPGEETQYF.

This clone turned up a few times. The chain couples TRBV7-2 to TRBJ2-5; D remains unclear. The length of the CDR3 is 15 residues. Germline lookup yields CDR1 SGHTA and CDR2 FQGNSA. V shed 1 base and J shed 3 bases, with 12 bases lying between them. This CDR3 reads CASSLEGNRKETQYF. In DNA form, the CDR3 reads TGTGCCAGCAGCTTAGAGGGTAACAGAAAAGAGACCCAGTACTTC.

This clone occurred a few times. CDR3 region: CSAYSQETQYF. The CDR3 bases are TGCAGTGCTTATAGTCAGGAGACCCAGTACTTC. The chain uses TRBV20-1 and TRBJ2-5; the D is unclear. There are 11 residues in the CDR3. V shed 5 bases and J shed 5 bases, with 9 bases lying between them. In germline, CDR1 is DFQATT, CDR2 SNEGSKA (reference sequence).

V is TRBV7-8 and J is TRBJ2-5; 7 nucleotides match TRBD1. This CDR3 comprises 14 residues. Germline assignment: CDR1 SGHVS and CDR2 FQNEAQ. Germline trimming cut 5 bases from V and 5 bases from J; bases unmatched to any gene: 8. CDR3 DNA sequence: TGTGCCAGCAGCCATTATGACAGGGTTGAGACCCAGTACTTC. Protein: CASSHYDRVETQYF.

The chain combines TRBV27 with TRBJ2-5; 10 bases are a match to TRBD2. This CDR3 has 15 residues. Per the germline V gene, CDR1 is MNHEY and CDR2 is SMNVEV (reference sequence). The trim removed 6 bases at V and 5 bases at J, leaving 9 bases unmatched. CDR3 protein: CASRGLSGGAETQYF. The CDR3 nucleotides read TGTGCCAGCAGAGGGCTGAGCGGGGGGGCGGAGACCCAGTACTTC.

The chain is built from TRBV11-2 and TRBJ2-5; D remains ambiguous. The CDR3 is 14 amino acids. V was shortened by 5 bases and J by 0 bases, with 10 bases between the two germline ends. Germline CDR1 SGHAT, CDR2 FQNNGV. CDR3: CASSPVADQETQYF. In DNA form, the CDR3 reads TGTGCCAGCAGCCCGGTCGCGGACCAAGAGACCCAGTACTTC.

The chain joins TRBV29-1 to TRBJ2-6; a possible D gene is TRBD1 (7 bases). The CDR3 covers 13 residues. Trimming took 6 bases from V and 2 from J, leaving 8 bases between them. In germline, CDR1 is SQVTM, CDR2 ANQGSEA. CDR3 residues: CSVRGAGANVLTF. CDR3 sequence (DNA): TGCAGCGTCAGGGGGGCTGGGGCCAACGTCCTGACTTTC.